This TCR beta chain was sequenced during a study of response to subunit inactivated influenza vaccine. Whole-study findings and limits: New T cells are recruited in small numbers by each seasonal influenza vaccination, according to the authors' suggestion.

With regard to this clonotype: Antigen: not known.

Germline values: CDR1 SGHTA, CDR2 FQGNSA. V dropped 5 bases and J dropped 12; count of bases not matched to a gene: 20. The length of the CDR3 is 17 residues. TCRdb passed the RT-PCR reads through MiXCR, listing each CDR3 protein once. Seen here are more than 450,000 distinct CDR3 sequences, around 8% observed once, and the top ten hold under 15%. The sequence derives from a man between 50 and 75 years old who received an inactivated influenza vaccine. Sequencing was performed on PBMCs from blood, taken around 2 years after vaccination. The chain joins TRBV7-2 to TRBJ2-1; TRBD2 aligns across 9 bases. The CDR3 loop is CASSPQRSSGATLGQFF. The DNA for the CDR3 is TGTGCCAGCAGCCCCCAGAGGTCTAGCGGGGCTACTTTGGGGCAGTTCTTC.